Sequencing of this T cell receptor beta chain was carried out in a study of T cells in Graves' hyperthyroidism and ophthalmopathy. Overall study findings and caveats: Ophthalmopathy got predicted by the model a median 6.5 months before its onset.

Trimming took off 4 bases at V and 1 base at J, with 10 bases between the two ends. In germline, CDR1 is SGHAT, CDR2 FQDESV (reference sequence). The CDR3 runs 14 residues. PBMCs came from 7.5 to 10 ml fresh peripheral blood. A note on this clonotype: What it binds is unknown.

RNA transcripts served as the template for amplifying TCR beta CDR3 regions. The HTBI primer set drove a first-round RT-PCR of the TCR CDR3. Using its own MiXCR run on the multiplex PCR reads, TCRdb lists one record per CDR3 protein. The data contain more than 600,000 distinct CDR3 sequences, roughly 15% of them seen just once; the ten biggest clones take up roughly 8%. Sequencing was performed on blood. The sequence was collected from a man between 18 and 29 years old with Graves' hyperthyroidism. J is TRBJ1-1 and V is TRBV11-1; the D is unclear. CDR3 residues: CASSYNRANTEAFF. In nucleotides, the CDR3 is TGTGCCAGCAGCTATAACAGAGCGAACACTGAAGCTTTCTTT.